These 25 T cell receptor beta chains originate from one sample sequenced in a study of blood T cell repertoires in COVID-19. TCRdb's table, derived via immunoSEQ multiplex PCR, lists solely in-frame clones and lacks some. In the table there are about 51,000 clones, approximately 90% of which are singletons. Input material: peripheral blood. Receptor source: a man aged 50-59 years with acute or convalescent COVID-19.

The rearrangement joins TRBV6-6 to TRBJ2-7, with D possibly being TRBD2 (6 bases). There are 13 residues in the CDR3. Trimming pared 7 bases from V and 2 bases from J, leaving 12 bases between. Germline V gene data show CDR1 as MNHNY and CDR2 as SVGAGI (reference sequence). CDR3 sequence (DNA): TGTGCCAGCACTCGGGACTCGACCTACGAGCAGTACTTC. This sequence encodes CASTRDSTYEQYF.

This chain joins TRBV11-3 and TRBJ1-2; possible D gene TRBD1, 5 bases. V lost 7 bases and J 6 bases, leaving 27 bases between the germline ends. Germline loops: CDR1 SGHNT, CDR2 YENEEA. The CDR3 covers 17 residues. The CDR3 loop is CASTHRTCVQGTDGYTF. The DNA for the CDR3 is TGTGCCAGCACCCACCGTACCTGCGTCCAGGGTACGGATGGCTACACCTTC.

This clone has only one observation. The chain employs TRBV18 and TRBJ2-7; tentatively, D is TRBD1 (5 bases). Germline CDR1 KGHSH, CDR2 LQKENI. V was shortened by 2 bases and J by 5 bases, with 10 bases between the two germline ends. This CDR3 comprises 13 residues. The CDR3 protein is CASSPTGSHEQYF. The CDR3 DNA sequence: TGTGCCAGCTCACCAACAGGATCCCACGAGCAGTACTTC.

This clone was detected only a few times. The chain joins TRBV6-5 to TRBJ1-4, with no clear D. The V gene lost 6 bases and the J gene lost 0 bases, with 11 bases spanning the gap. Germline lookup yields CDR1 MNHEY and CDR2 SVGAGI. The CDR3 spans 15 residues. The CDR3 coding sequence is TGTGCCAGCAGACGTACAACCGCAACTAATGAAAAACTGTTTTTT. It encodes CASRRTTATNEKLFF.

For the CDR3, the DNA is TGCAGTGCTGAGAAGGGGGAGACCCAGTACTTC. Encoded protein: CSAEKGETQYF. The chain carries TRBV20-1 and TRBJ2-5, with D tentatively TRBD1 (5 bases). V gave up 5 bases and J gave up 5 bases, with 9 bases separating them. Germline CDR1 and CDR2: DFQATT and SNEGSKA (reference sequence). This CDR3 has 11 amino acids.

This clone occurred once. The genes are TRBV29-1 and TRBJ1-2; TRBD1 agrees at 10 bases. The CDR3 has 14 amino acids. Germline-derived CDR1 and CDR2 are SQVTM and ANQGSEA. J gave up 3 bases and V 4 bases, and 5 bases lay outside the gene matches. The CDR3 coding sequence is TGCAGCGTTGCCTCCGGGACAGGGGACTATGGCTACACCTTC. The encoded protein is CSVASGTGDYGYTF. The entire variable domain, with the rest obtained from reference TRBV29-1 and TRBJ1-2, is as follows: SAVISQKPSRDICQRGTSLTIQCQVDSQVTMMFWYRQQPGQSLTLIATANQGSEATYESGFVIDKFPISRPNLTFSTLTVSNMSPEDSSIYLCSVASGTGDYGYTFGSGTRLTVV.

V is TRBV11-2 and J is TRBJ1-2, with D maybe TRBD1 (6 bases). V was trimmed by 5 bases and J by 5 bases, leaving 18 bases between them. The CDR3 totals 15 residues. The V gene's germline CDR1 is SGHAT and CDR2 FQNNGV. The CDR3 loop reads CASSPRPTGPYGYTF. The CDR3 DNA sequence: TGTGCCAGCAGCCCCAGGCCTACAGGGCCGTATGGCTACACCTTC.

The rearrangement joins TRBV3-1 (or the pseudogene TRBV3-2) to TRBJ2-7; 8 bases agree with TRBD1. CDR1 and CDR2 from the germline V gene are LGHDT and YNNKEL (reference sequence). V lost 4 bases to trimming and J lost 1 base; unmatched junction nucleotides: 9. The CDR3 spans 16 residues. CDR3 sequence (DNA): TGTGCCAGCAGCCTAAGTCCCGGGACAGGTTCCTACGAGCAGTACTTC. Residues: CASSLSPGTGSYEQYF.

J is TRBJ1-1 and V is TRBV2; 7 bases align to TRBD1. In germline, CDR1 is SNHLY, CDR2 FYNNEI. Trimming at V came to 6 bases and at J to 3 bases, leaving 4 bases not matched to a gene. The CDR3 contains 13 residues. This chain's CDR3 is CASRGQSYTEAFF. CDR3 nucleotides: TGTGCCAGCAGGGGACAGTCTTACACTGAAGCTTTCTTT.

This clone was seen only once. The chain is built from TRBV24-1 and TRBJ2-3; possibly TRBD2 for D (5 bases). CDR1 is KGHDR, CDR2 SFDVKD, per germline. V shed 3 bases and J shed 4 bases, with 13 bases lying between them. CDR3 size: 15 residues. The CDR3 coding sequence is TGTGCCACCAGTGATCCGTATGGAGGCCCAGATACGCAGTATTTT. Protein product: CATSDPYGGPDTQYF.

The chain is built from TRBV19 and TRBJ1-6; D is perhaps TRBD1 (6 bases). Trimming stripped 1 base from V and 10 bases from J, with 11 bases between. Germline V gene sequence: CDR1 LNHDA, CDR2 SQIVND (reference sequence). The CDR3 contains 14 residues. CDR3 amino acids: CASSIGQGQSPLHF. The CDR3 DNA sequence: TGTGCCAGTAGTATAGGGCAGGGGCAATCACCCCTCCACTTT. Complete variable domain (other parts from reference TRBV19 and TRBJ1-6): DGGITQSPKYLFRKEGQNVTLSCEQNLNHDAMYWYRQDPGQGLRLIYYSQIVNDFQKGDIAEGYSVSREKKESFPLTVTSAQKNPTAFYLCASSIGQGQSPLHFGNGTRLTVT.

The DNA for the CDR3 is TGTGCCAGCCAGGCTCCGGAGGACTATGGCTACACCTTC. This gives the protein CASQAPEDYGYTF. V usage is TRBV2 and J usage is TRBJ1-2; D not resolved. With 8 bases removed from V and 3 bases from J, the gap between germline ends came to 13 bases. Germline V gene data show CDR1 as SNHLY and CDR2 as FYNNEI. CDR3 length equals 13 residues.

This chain uses TRBV2 with TRBJ2-3; D is possibly TRBD2 (6 bases). CDR3 length equals 18 residues. V lost 4 bases, J lost 0 bases, and 20 bases lay in between. Germline assignment: CDR1 SNHLY and CDR2 FYNNEI. DNA of the CDR3: TGTGCCAGCAGTGCTCGCGGAAGGGGACTTTTGAGCACAGATACGCAGTATTTT. It translates to CASSARGRGLLSTDTQYF.

V and J are TRBV7-2 and TRBJ1-2, with a tentative D call TRBD1 (6 bases). The ends were cut back, 1 base at V and 14 bases at J, with 17 bases in the middle. The CDR3 sequence is 13 residues long. Germline V CDR1 and CDR2: SGHTA, FQGNSA. The DNA of the CDR3 is TGTGCCAGCAGCTTAGTAGTGGGACCGGGACAAACCTTC. This sequence encodes CASSLVVGPGQTF.

V usage is TRBV10-2 and J usage is TRBJ1-5; 7 bases fit TRBD1. Germline trimming cut 6 bases from V and 0 bases from J; bases unmatched to any gene: 14. This CDR3 spans 18 amino acids. In germline, CDR1 is WSHSY, CDR2 SAAADI. The CDR3 sequence is CASREPPTGSHSNQPQHF. The CDR3, as DNA: TGCGCCAGCAGAGAACCCCCGACAGGGTCCCATAGCAATCAGCCCCAGCATTTT.

This chain links TRBV5-6 with TRBJ2-1; no clear D gene. CDR1 SGHDT and CDR2 YYEEEE come from the germline V gene. The V end was cut by 0 bases, the J end by 6 bases, with 4 bases between. The CDR3 contains 12 residues. In nucleotides, the CDR3 is TGTGCCAGCAGCTTGGTTAGCAATGAGCAGTTCTTC. Protein sequence: CASSLVSNEQFF.

The genes are TRBV7-2 and TRBJ2-3; perhaps TRBD2 as D (6 bases). Trimming removed 1 base from V and 3 bases from J, with 11 bases in between. Germline V gene data show CDR1 as SGHTA and CDR2 as FQGNSA. CDR3 size: 15 residues. CDR3 nucleotides: TGTGCCAGCAGCTTAGGGGGAGGAAGGACAGATACGCAGTATTTT. The encoded protein is CASSLGGGRTDTQYF. The complete variable domain, with remaining parts taken from reference TRBV7-2 and TRBJ2-3, reads GAGVSQSPSNKVTEKGKDVELRCDPISGHTALYWYRQSLGQGLEFLIYFQGNSAPDKSGLPSDRFSAERTGGSVSTLTIQRTQQEDSAVYLCASSLGGGRTDTQYFGPGTRLTVL.

V gene TRBV19 combines with J gene TRBJ2-5; 16 bases map to TRBD2. Germline trimming cut 0 bases from V and 5 bases from J; bases unmatched to any gene: 6. Germline-derived CDR1 and CDR2 are LNHDA and SQIVND (reference sequence). CDR3 length equals 18 residues. CDR3 sequence: CASSIDGTSGGAAETQYF. DNA of the CDR3: TGTGCCAGTAGTATAGACGGGACTAGCGGGGGGGCCGCCGAGACCCAGTACTTC.

The chain carries TRBV30 and TRBJ1-5; TRBD1 agrees at 7 bases. Germline CDR1 reads GTSNPN; CDR2 reads SVGIG (reference sequence). V gave up 2 bases and J gave up 3 bases; unmatched junction bases: 7. CDR3 length: 15 residues. The CDR3 here is CAWSSGQSTNQPQHF. Written as DNA, the CDR3 is TGTGCCTGGAGTTCGGGACAGAGTACCAATCAGCCCCAGCATTTT.

The J gene is TRBJ1-3, the V gene TRBV6-4; D remains ambiguous. Germline CDR1 and CDR2: MRHNA and SNTAGT. The CDR3 runs to 14 residues. Trimming cost V 1 base and J 4 bases, with 8 bases left between them. The CDR3 bases are TGTGCCAGCAGTGACTTTAACGGGGGAAACACCATATATTTT. Its protein is CASSDFNGGNTIYF.

The chain uses TRBV6-5 and TRBJ1-2; the D is unclear. Looked up from germline, CDR1 is MNHEY and CDR2 is SVGAGI. With 5 bases removed from V and 1 base from J, the gap between germline ends came to 8 bases. The CDR3 has 13 residues. The CDR3 sequence is CASSPTINYGYTF. The CDR3 nucleotides read TGTGCCAGCAGTCCTACCATTAACTATGGCTACACCTTC.

J is TRBJ2-1 and V is TRBV5-4; 8 positions agree with TRBD1. The CDR3 runs to 15 residues. CDR1 and CDR2 from the germline V gene are SGHNT and YYREEE (reference sequence). The junction had 6 bases not matched to a gene; V was cut back by 4 bases and J by 3 bases. CDR3 protein: CASSPGTGIYNEQFF. CDR3 coding DNA: TGTGCCAGCAGCCCCGGGACAGGTATCTACAATGAGCAGTTCTTC.

The CDR3 protein is CASSLGAGYTEAFF. CDR3 coding DNA: TGCGCCAGCAGCTTGGGGGCAGGATACACTGAAGCTTTCTTT. J is TRBJ1-1 and V is TRBV5-1; D is unclear. This CDR3 has 14 amino acids. In germline, CDR1 is SGHRS, CDR2 YFSETQ. V lost 0 bases, J lost 3 bases, and 9 bases lay in between.

The genes are TRBV2 and TRBJ2-2; TRBD2 might be the D (5 bases). V was cut by 0 bases and J by 1 base, with 9 bases left in between. This CDR3 comprises 16 residues. Germline CDR1 SNHLY, CDR2 FYNNEI. The CDR3 DNA follows: TGTGCCAGCAGTGAAGCGCAGCGGTTGAACACCGGGGAGCTGTTTTTT. It translates to CASSEAQRLNTGELFF.

V gene TRBV3-1 (or the pseudogene TRBV3-2) combines with J gene TRBJ1-2, with 7 bases fitting TRBD1. The V segment lost 4 bases and the J segment 4 bases; nucleotides outside the gene matches: 3. The CDR3 totals 13 residues. Germline CDR1 reads LGHDT; CDR2 reads YNNKEL (reference sequence). CDR3 DNA: TGTGCCAGCAGCCGAGGACAGGCCTATGGCTACACCTTC. It encodes CASSRGQAYGYTF.